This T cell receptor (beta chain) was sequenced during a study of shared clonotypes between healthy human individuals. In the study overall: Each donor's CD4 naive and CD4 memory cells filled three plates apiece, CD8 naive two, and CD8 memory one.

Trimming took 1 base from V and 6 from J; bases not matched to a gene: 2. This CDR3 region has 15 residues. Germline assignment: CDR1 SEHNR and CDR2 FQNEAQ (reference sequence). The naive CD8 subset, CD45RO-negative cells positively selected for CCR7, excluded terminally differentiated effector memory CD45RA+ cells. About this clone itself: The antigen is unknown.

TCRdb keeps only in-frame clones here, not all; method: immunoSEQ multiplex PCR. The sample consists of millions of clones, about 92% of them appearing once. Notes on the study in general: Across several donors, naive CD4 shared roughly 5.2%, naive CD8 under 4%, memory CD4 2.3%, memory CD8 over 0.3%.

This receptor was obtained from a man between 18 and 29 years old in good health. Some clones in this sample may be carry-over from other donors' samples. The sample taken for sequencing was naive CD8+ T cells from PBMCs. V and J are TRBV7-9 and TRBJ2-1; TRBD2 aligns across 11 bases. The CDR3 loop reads CASSLVLAGVNEQFF. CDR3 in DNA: TGTGCCAGCAGCTTAGTACTAGCGGGGGTCAATGAGCAGTTCTTC.